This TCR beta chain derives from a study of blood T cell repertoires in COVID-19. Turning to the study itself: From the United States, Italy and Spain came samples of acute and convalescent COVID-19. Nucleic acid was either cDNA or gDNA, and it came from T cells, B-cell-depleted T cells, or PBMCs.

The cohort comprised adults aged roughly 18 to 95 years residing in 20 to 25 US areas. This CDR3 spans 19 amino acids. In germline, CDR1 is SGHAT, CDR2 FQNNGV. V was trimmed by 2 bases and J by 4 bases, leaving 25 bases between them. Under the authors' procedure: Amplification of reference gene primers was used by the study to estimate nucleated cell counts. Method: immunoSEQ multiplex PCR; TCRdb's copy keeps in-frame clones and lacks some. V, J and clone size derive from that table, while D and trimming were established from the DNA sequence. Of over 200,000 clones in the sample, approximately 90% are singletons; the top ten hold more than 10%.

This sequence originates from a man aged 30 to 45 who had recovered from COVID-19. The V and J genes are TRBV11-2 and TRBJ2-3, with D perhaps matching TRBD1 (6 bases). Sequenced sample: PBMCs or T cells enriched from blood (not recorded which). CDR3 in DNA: TGTGCCAGCAGCTTAAAGGGTAGGGGGAGCGTTAGTCGAGCAGATACGCAGTATTTT. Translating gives CASSLKGRGSVSRADTQYF.